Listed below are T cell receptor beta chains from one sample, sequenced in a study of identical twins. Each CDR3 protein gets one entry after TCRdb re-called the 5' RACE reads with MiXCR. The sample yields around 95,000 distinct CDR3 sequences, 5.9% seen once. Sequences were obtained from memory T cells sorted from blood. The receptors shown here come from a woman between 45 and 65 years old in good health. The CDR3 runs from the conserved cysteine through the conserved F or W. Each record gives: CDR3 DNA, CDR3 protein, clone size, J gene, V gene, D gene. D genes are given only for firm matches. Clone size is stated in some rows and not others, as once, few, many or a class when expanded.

cdr3_nt: TGTGCCAGCGGGTCCCCCGAACAGGGCCCTGGAAACACCATATATTTT
cdr3_aa: CASGSPEQGPGNTIYF
clone_size: many
j_call: TRBJ1-3
v_call: TRBV6-5
d_call: -

cdr3_nt: TGTGCCAGCTCAACCCGGGACAGGGCTAGCAATCAGCCCCAGCATTTT
cdr3_aa: CASSTRDRASNQPQHF
clone_size: -
j_call: TRBJ1-5
v_call: TRBV5-6
d_call: TRBD1

cdr3_nt: TGTGCCATCAGTGGGGGAGCCCTCGGGGCGGGAGGGGACAAGAAGCAGTACTTC
cdr3_aa: CAISGGALGAGGDKKQYF
clone_size: many
j_call: TRBJ2-7
v_call: TRBV10-3
d_call: TRBD2

cdr3_nt: TGTGCCAGTAGTGTTGCCGGGACGGCGATGAACTATGGCTACACCTTC
cdr3_aa: CASSVAGTAMNYGYTF
clone_size: -
j_call: TRBJ1-2
v_call: TRBV19
d_call: -

cdr3_nt: TGTGCCAGCAGACTGACAGGGGGCAATCAGCCCCAGCATTTT
cdr3_aa: CASRLTGGNQPQHF
clone_size: many
j_call: TRBJ1-5
v_call: TRBV12-3/TRBV12-4
d_call: TRBD1

cdr3_nt: TGCGCCAGCAGTGAGACGGGACTGAAAGAGACCCAGTACTTC
cdr3_aa: CASSETGLKETQYF
clone_size: many
j_call: TRBJ2-5
v_call: TRBV10-2
d_call: -

cdr3_nt: TGCGCCAGCAGTGTAGGTTTGGGGAATGAGCAGTTCTTC
cdr3_aa: CASSVGLGNEQFF
clone_size: many
j_call: TRBJ2-1
v_call: TRBV10-1
d_call: -

cdr3_nt: TGTGCCAGCAGTGAAATGACAGTTTCTGCTGGCTACACCTTC
cdr3_aa: CASSEMTVSAGYTF
clone_size: many
j_call: TRBJ1-2
v_call: TRBV2
d_call: -

cdr3_nt: TGTGCCACCGGGACTAGTACTAGTGAGCAGTTCTTC
cdr3_aa: CATGTSTSEQFF
clone_size: few
j_call: TRBJ2-1
v_call: TRBV2
d_call: TRBD2

cdr3_nt: TGTGCCAGCAGACCGATGGAGCAGTACTTC
cdr3_aa: CASRPMEQYF
clone_size: many
j_call: TRBJ2-7
v_call: TRBV9
d_call: -

cdr3_nt: TGCGCCAGCAGCTTGGGAAGCCTAGCGGGGGTATTAAGCCAAGAGACCCAGTACTTC
cdr3_aa: CASSLGSLAGVLSQETQYF
clone_size: -
j_call: TRBJ2-5
v_call: TRBV5-1
d_call: TRBD2

cdr3_nt: TGTGCCAGCAGTGCCCGACTAGCGGGAGGGCCCTACGAGCAGTACTTC
cdr3_aa: CASSARLAGGPYEQYF
clone_size: many
j_call: TRBJ2-7
v_call: TRBV6-2/TRBV6-3
d_call: TRBD2

cdr3_nt: TGTGCCAGCAGCTCCACAGGGGGTGGGGCCAACGTCCTGACTTTC
cdr3_aa: CASSSTGGGANVLTF
clone_size: -
j_call: TRBJ2-6
v_call: TRBV7-6
d_call: TRBD1

cdr3_nt: TGTGCCAGCAGTGGGGCATCGCTACTAGCCAAAAACATTCAGTACTTC
cdr3_aa: CASSGASLLAKNIQYF
clone_size: -
j_call: TRBJ2-4
v_call: TRBV2
d_call: -

cdr3_nt: TGTGCCAGCAGCCCAATGACAGGGAAAGGCTACACCTTC
cdr3_aa: CASSPMTGKGYTF
clone_size: many
j_call: TRBJ1-2
v_call: TRBV3-1
d_call: TRBD1

cdr3_nt: TGCAGTGCTAGTGGGACAGGGAAACAAGAGACCCAGTACTTC
cdr3_aa: CSASGTGKQETQYF
clone_size: many
j_call: TRBJ2-5
v_call: TRBV20-1
d_call: TRBD1

cdr3_nt: TGTGCCAGCAGCTTAGGGAGACTAGCGGGAGGTGACAATGAGCAGTTCTTC
cdr3_aa: CASSLGRLAGGDNEQFF
clone_size: many
j_call: TRBJ2-1
v_call: TRBV11-2
d_call: TRBD2